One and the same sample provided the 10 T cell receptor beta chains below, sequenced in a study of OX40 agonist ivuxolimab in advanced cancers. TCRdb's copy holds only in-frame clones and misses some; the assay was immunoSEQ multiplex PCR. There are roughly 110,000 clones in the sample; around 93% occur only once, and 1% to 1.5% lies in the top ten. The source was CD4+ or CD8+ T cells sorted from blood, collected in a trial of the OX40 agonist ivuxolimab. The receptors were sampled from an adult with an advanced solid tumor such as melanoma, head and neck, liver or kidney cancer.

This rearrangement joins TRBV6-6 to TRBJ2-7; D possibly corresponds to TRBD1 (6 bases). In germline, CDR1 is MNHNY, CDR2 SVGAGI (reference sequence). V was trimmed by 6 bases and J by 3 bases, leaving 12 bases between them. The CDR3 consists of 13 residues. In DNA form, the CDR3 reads TGTGCCAGCAGGAAGGGACACCGCTACGAGCAGTACTTC. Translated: CASRKGHRYEQYF.

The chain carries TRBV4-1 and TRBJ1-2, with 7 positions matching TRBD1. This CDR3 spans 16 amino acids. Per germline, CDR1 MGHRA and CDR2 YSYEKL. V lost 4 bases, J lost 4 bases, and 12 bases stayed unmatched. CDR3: CASSRGWEGAGYGYTF. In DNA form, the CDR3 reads TGCGCCAGCAGCCGCGGTTGGGAGGGGGCCGGCTATGGCTACACCTTC.

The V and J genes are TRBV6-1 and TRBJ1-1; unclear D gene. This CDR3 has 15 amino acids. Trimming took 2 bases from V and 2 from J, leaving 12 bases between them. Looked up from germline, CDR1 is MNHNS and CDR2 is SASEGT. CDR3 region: CASSESEQYNTEAFF. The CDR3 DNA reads TGTGCCAGCAGTGAATCAGAACAGTACAACACTGAAGCTTTCTTT.

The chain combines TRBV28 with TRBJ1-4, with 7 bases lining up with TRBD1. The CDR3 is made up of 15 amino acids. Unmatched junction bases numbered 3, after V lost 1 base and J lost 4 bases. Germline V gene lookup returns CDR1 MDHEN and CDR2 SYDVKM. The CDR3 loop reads CASSLSAGGNEKLFF. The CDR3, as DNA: TGTGCCAGCAGTTTATCCGCAGGGGGTAATGAAAAACTGTTTTTT.

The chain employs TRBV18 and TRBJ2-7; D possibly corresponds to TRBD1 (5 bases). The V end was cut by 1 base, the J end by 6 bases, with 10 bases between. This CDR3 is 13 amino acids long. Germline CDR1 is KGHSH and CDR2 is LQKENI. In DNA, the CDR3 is TGTGCCAGCTCACCACATTCCGACAGCGAGCAGTACTTC. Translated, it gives CASSPHSDSEQYF.

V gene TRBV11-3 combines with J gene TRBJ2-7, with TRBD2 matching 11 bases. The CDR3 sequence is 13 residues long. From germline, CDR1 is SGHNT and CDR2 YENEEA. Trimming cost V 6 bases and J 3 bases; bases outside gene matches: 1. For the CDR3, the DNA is TGTGCCAGCAGAACTAGCGGGGGCTACGAGCAGTACTTC. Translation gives CASRTSGGYEQYF.

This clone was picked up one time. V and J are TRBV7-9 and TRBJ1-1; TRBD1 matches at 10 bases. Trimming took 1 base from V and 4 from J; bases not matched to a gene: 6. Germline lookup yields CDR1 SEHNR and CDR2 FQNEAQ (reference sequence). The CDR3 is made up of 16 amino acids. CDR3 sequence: CASSLGDRGGTTEAFF. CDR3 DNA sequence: TGTGCCAGCAGCTTAGGGGACAGGGGTGGGACCACTGAAGCTTTCTTT.

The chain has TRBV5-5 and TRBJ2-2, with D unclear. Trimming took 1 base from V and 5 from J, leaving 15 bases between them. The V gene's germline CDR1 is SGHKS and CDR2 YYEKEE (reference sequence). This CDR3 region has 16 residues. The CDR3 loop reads CASSLNDSPRTGELFF. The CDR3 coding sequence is TGTGCCAGCAGCTTGAATGATTCCCCCCGAACCGGGGAGCTGTTTTTT. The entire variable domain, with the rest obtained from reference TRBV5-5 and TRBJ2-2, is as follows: DAGVTQSPTHLIKTRGQQVTLRCSPISGHKSVSWYQQVLGQGPQFIFQYYEKEERGRGNFPDRFSARQFPNYSSELNVNALLLGDSALYLCASSLNDSPRTGELFFGEGSRLTVL.

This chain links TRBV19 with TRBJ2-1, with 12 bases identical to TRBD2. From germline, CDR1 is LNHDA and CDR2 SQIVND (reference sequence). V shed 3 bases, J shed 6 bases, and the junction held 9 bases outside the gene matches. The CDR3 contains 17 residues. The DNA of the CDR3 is TGTGCCAGTAGTATCCCCCCACTAGCGGGAGGTCGCAATGAGCAGTTCTTC. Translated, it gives CASSIPPLAGGRNEQFF.

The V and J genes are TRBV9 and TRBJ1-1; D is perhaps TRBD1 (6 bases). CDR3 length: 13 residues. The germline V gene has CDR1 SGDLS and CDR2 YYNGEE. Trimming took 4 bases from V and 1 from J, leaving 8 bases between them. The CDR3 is CASSSGQNTEAFF. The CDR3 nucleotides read TGTGCCAGCAGCTCGGGACAGAACACTGAAGCTTTCTTT.